This T cell receptor (beta chain) was identified during a study of shared T cell receptors in the human thymus. This CDR3 has 16 residues. J gave up 0 bases and V 6 bases, and 10 bases lay outside the gene matches. The germline V gene has CDR1 LNHDA and CDR2 SQIVND (reference sequence). TCRdb keeps only in-frame clones here, not all; method: immunoSEQ multiplex PCR. Here the sample spans 500,000 to 550,000 clones, approximately 80% being singletons. These data are also associated with another study on human thymus T cells. From that report: The thymus tissue came from resections taken during corrective heart surgery. An apparent bias in V and J gene usage was seen in thymic and blood repertoires. A high degree of thymic repertoire overlap among unrelated individuals was reported in related research.

This chain joins TRBV19 and TRBJ1-1; 7 bases line up with TRBD1. The receptor was derived from a boy under two years old with a congenital heart defect. The sample was thymocytes. CDR3 in amino acids: CASSPSAGTVNTEAFF. DNA for the CDR3: TGTGCCAGTAGCCCCTCGGCGGGGACAGTGAACACTGAAGCTTTCTTT.